This T cell receptor beta chain was profiled in a study of control samples from healthy donors and cancer patients. Libraries were prepared by immunoSEQ multiplex PCR; TCRdb keeps only in-frame clonotypes and omits some of them. The sample has fewer than 200,000 clones, roughly 93% seen once. The V end was cut by 0 bases, the J end by 5 bases, with 8 bases between. CDR3 length equals 14 residues. Per the germline V gene, CDR1 is SGHKS and CDR2 is YYEKEE (reference sequence). The chain recombines TRBV5-5 with TRBJ2-2; perhaps TRBD1 as D (5 bases). The sample was blood. The receptor was derived from a man in his late teens or twenties in good health. The CDR3 region is CASSLGPGTGELFF. CDR3 bases: TGTGCCAGCAGCTTGGGCCCAGGGACCGGGGAGCTGTTTTTT.